Presented here are 32 T cell receptor beta chains from one specimen sequenced in a study of CD8 T cells in Susac syndrome. Random-hexamer reverse transcription was applied to roughly 0.5 to 1 ug RNA. One entry per CDR3 protein, called by TCRdb with MiXCR from the immunoSEQ multiplex PCR reads. The table records under 200,000 distinct CDR3 sequences, about 96% of them present only once. Sequencing was carried out using CD4+ T cells from PBMCs. The receptor source for this set is a human donor with Susac syndrome.

The DNA for the CDR3 is TGCAGCGTTGCCGGACGGCTGAACACTGAAGCTTTCTTT. Translating gives CSVAGRLNTEAFF. The V and J genes are TRBV29-1 and TRBJ1-1; D remains ambiguous. V was shortened by 4 bases and J by 0 bases, with 9 bases between the two germline ends. CDR1 is SQVTM, CDR2 ANQGSEA, per germline. The CDR3 runs to 13 residues.

The chain uses TRBV2 and TRBJ2-7, with a weak D call TRBD2 (5 bases). Trimming cost V 8 bases and J 3 bases, with 17 bases left between them. The germline V gene encodes CDR1 SNHLY and CDR2 FYNNEI. The CDR3 has 14 amino acids. This chain's CDR3 is CASFGNTAFYEQYF. In DNA form, the CDR3 reads TGTGCCAGCTTCGGGAATACAGCCTTCTACGAGCAGTACTTC.

The gene calls are TRBV12-3 or TRBV12-4 and TRBJ2-7; 9 nucleotides match TRBD1. The CDR3 runs to 14 residues. Unmatched junction bases numbered 3, after V lost 3 bases and J lost 3 bases. The CDR3 DNA reads as TGTGCCAGCAGTTTTTGGGGACAGGGCTACGAGCAGTACTTC. Residues: CASSFWGQGYEQYF.

In DNA form, the CDR3 reads TGTGCCAGCAGTTCCCTACCCCGTGGAGGCGGCCATTACGAGCAGTACTTC. Translating gives CASSSLPRGGGHYEQYF. The J gene is TRBJ2-7, the V gene TRBV12-3 or TRBV12-4, with D perhaps matching TRBD2 (5 bases). This CDR3 is 17 amino acids long. V lost 4 bases and J lost 4, with 23 bases in between.

The chain couples TRBV7-2 to TRBJ2-7; D call uncertain. This CDR3 has 14 residues. V lost 5 bases, J lost 2 bases, and 13 bases lay in between. Germline assignment: CDR1 SGHTA and CDR2 FQGNSA. The CDR3 loop is CASSPTGSPYEQYV. The CDR3 bases are TGTGCCAGCAGCCCCACCGGGTCGCCCTACGAGCAGTACGTC.

This sequence joins TRBV20-1 and TRBJ2-1, with D uncertain. The CDR3 is made up of 12 amino acids. V was trimmed by 1 base and J by 6 bases, leaving 7 bases between them. Per germline, CDR1 DFQATT and CDR2 SNEGSKA (reference sequence). The DNA of the CDR3 is TGCAGTGCTAGAGTTCAGATCAATGAGCAGTTCTTC. Translated, it gives CSARVQINEQFF.

The genes are TRBV20-1 and TRBJ2-5, with 11 bases that match TRBD1. Germline lookup yields CDR1 DFQATT and CDR2 SNEGSKA (reference sequence). Trimming took 6 bases from V and 4 from J; bases not matched to a gene: 13. This CDR3 spans 16 amino acids. For the CDR3, the DNA is TGCAGTGCCCCCCGGACAGGGGGCTGGAGGGGAGAGACCCAGTACTTC. Protein: CSAPRTGGWRGETQYF.

The chain employs TRBV4-2 and TRBJ2-1, with TRBD2 as a possible D gene (5 bases). The ends were cut back, 4 bases at V and 9 bases at J, with 10 bases in the middle. The germline V gene encodes CDR1 LGHNA and CDR2 YNFKEQ. The length of the CDR3 is 12 residues. Here the CDR3 reads CASSPSSGEQFF. Written as DNA, the CDR3 is TGTGCCAGCAGCCCTAGCTCAGGTGAGCAGTTCTTC.

This clonotype was detected only once. V gene TRBV28 combines with J gene TRBJ2-7; 7 nucleotides line up with TRBD2. CDR3 length: 14 residues. Germline lookup yields CDR1 MDHEN and CDR2 SYDVKM. Unmatched junction bases numbered 13, after V lost 10 bases and J lost 4 bases. The CDR3 DNA reads TGTGCCACCTTGGGGGAACTAGCGAGTTACGAGCAGTACTTC. Translating it yields CATLGELASYEQYF.

The chain recombines TRBV30 with TRBJ1-1; the D is unclear. Trimming took 7 bases from V and 0 from J, leaving 15 bases between them. The CDR3 spans 14 residues. Germline assignment: CDR1 GTSNPN and CDR2 SVGIG (reference sequence). The CDR3 here is CASYKVRLNTEAFF. CDR3 coding DNA: TGTGCCTCGTACAAAGTTCGGTTGAACACTGAAGCTTTCTTT. The full variable domain, completed using reference TRBV30 and TRBJ1-1, is SQTIHQWPATLVQPVGSPLSLECTVEGTSNPNLYWYRQAAGRGLQLLFYSVGIGQISSEVPQNLSASRPQDRQFILSSKKLLLSDSGFYLCASYKVRLNTEAFFGQGTRLTVV.

This sequence joins TRBV20-1 and TRBJ1-5; possible D gene TRBD1, 5 bases. The ends were cut back, 1 base at V and 3 bases at J, with 7 bases in the middle. Germline CDR1 reads DFQATT; CDR2 reads SNEGSKA (reference sequence). The CDR3 loop spans 13 amino acids. CDR3 DNA sequence: TGCAGTGCTAGAGGGGACGCCAATCAGCCCCAGCATTTT. Translating it yields CSARGDANQPQHF.

The gene calls are TRBV27 and TRBJ1-1, with D unclear. V was cut by 6 bases and J by 1 base, with 9 bases left in between. The CDR3 totals 13 residues. Germline CDR1 and CDR2: MNHEY and SMNVEV (reference sequence). CDR3 protein: CASSEGGNTEAFF. The CDR3 nucleotides read TGTGCCAGCAGCGAGGGAGGGAACACTGAAGCTTTCTTT.

V and J are TRBV29-1 and TRBJ1-2; a possible D gene is TRBD1 (6 bases). Trimming stripped 6 bases from V and 4 bases from J, with 12 bases between. Germline lookup yields CDR1 SQVTM and CDR2 ANQGSEA. The CDR3 has 12 residues. The CDR3 bases are TGCAGCGTCGGCGACAGGACCTATGGCTACACCTTC. Its protein product is CSVGDRTYGYTF.

The J gene is TRBJ1-1, the V gene TRBV25-1; unclear D gene. Germline CDR1 and CDR2: MGHDK and SYGVNS. The V end lost 1 base, the J end lost 2 bases, and 8 bases lay between the germline ends. The CDR3 totals 14 residues. CDR3 coding DNA: TGTGCCAGCAGTGAATCGGACGGAAACACTGAAGCTTTCTTT. This translates into CASSESDGNTEAFF.

The chain recombines TRBV30 with TRBJ1-1; 8 bases fit TRBD1. Germline V lookup: CDR1 GTSNPN, CDR2 SVGIG (reference sequence). This CDR3 contains 15 residues. Trimming at V came to 0 bases and at J to 7 bases, leaving 10 bases not matched to a gene. In nucleotides, the CDR3 is TGTGCCTGGAGTGTAGTGGGCAGGGGGCTTGGTGAAGCTTTCTTT. It encodes CAWSVVGRGLGEAFF. The full variable domain, in which reference TRBV30 and TRBJ1-1 provide the parts outside the CDR3, is SQTIHQWPATLVQPVGSPLSLECTVEGTSNPNLYWYRQAAGRGLQLLFYSVGIGQISSEVPQNLSASRPQDRQFILSSKKLLLSDSGFYLCAWSVVGRGLGEAFFGQGTRLTVV.

This clonotype appeared a single time. This rearrangement joins TRBV6-6 to TRBJ1-1; D is possibly TRBD1 (6 bases). Between the trimmed V and J ends, which lost 0 bases and 8 bases, there was a span of 13 bases. The CDR3 is 14 amino acids. The V gene's germline CDR1 is MNHNY and CDR2 SVGAGI (reference sequence). For the CDR3, the DNA is TGTGCCAGCAGTTACTCAGGGGGGTCCTCCGAAGCTTTCTTT. Encoded protein: CASSYSGGSSEAFF.

The chain employs TRBV5-4 and TRBJ1-2; D not certain. Trimming left V 0 bases short and J 7 bases short, with 10 bases between. The CDR3 is 13 amino acids. CDR1 and CDR2 from the germline V gene are SGHNT and YYREEE (reference sequence). The CDR3 DNA is TGTGCCAGCAGCTTGGCTGGGGATCGTGGCTACACCTTC. As protein: CASSLAGDRGYTF.

This chain connects TRBV5-7 to TRBJ2-1, with D maybe TRBD1 (5 bases). TRBV5-7 is identified as an open reading frame with a role that is uncertain. The CDR3 consists of 16 residues. V gave up 1 base and J gave up 1 base, with 12 bases separating them. The CDR3 sequence is CASSLFVKGSYNEQFF. The CDR3, as DNA: TGTGCCAGCAGCTTGTTTGTGAAGGGGTCCTACAATGAGCAGTTCTTC.

The rearrangement uses TRBV11-1 and TRBJ2-5; maybe TRBD2 (5 bases). CDR1 and CDR2 from the germline V gene are SGHAT and FQDESV (reference sequence). The V end lost 3 bases, the J end lost 2 bases, and 7 bases lay between the germline ends. The length of the CDR3 is 13 residues. DNA of the CDR3: TGTGCCAGCAGCTTTTGGGAGCAAGAGACCCAGTACTTC. Protein: CASSFWEQETQYF.

The genes are TRBV5-6 and TRBJ2-7, with a tentative D call TRBD2 (6 bases). Germline-derived CDR1 and CDR2 are SGHDT and YYEEEE. This CDR3 region has 17 residues. V was trimmed by 2 bases and J by 3 bases, leaving 21 bases between them. CDR3 sequence reads: CASSFPTGTEGHYEQYF. The CDR3 nucleotides are TGTGCCAGCAGCTTCCCAACCGGGACTGAAGGCCACTACGAGCAGTACTTC.

J is TRBJ2-1 and V is TRBV9; D call uncertain. This CDR3 is built from 13 residues. The V gene's germline CDR1 is SGDLS and CDR2 YYNGEE. Trimming cost V 0 bases and J 4 bases, with 5 bases left between them. CDR3 coding DNA: TGTGCCAGCAGCGTAGCTAGGTACAATGAGCAGTTCTTC. Translation gives CASSVARYNEQFF. Together with reference TRBV9 and TRBJ2-1, the CDR3 gives the full variable domain: DSGVTQTPKHLITATGQRVTLRCSPRSGDLSVYWYQQSLDQGLQFLIQYYNGEERAKGNILERFSAQQFPDLHSELNLSSLELGDSALYFCASSVARYNEQFFGPGTRLTVL.

This chain joins TRBV6-1 and TRBJ1-2; D perhaps matches TRBD1 (6 bases). The germline V gene has CDR1 MNHNS and CDR2 SASEGT. This CDR3 is built from 14 residues. V lost 5 bases and J 7 bases, leaving 17 bases between the germline ends. In nucleotides, the CDR3 is TGTGCCAGCAGTCGGACCACGGGGGGCTCTGGCTACACCTTC. Amino acid sequence: CASSRTTGGSGYTF.

This clonotype was recorded once. The gene calls are TRBV6-2 or TRBV6-3 and TRBJ2-4, with D possibly matching TRBD2 (6 bases). Germline V gives CDR1 MNHEY, CDR2 SVGEGT. Trimming took off 2 bases at V and 7 bases at J, with 12 bases between the two ends. The CDR3 covers 14 residues. The CDR3 here is CASSYEGRSNIQYF. CDR3 DNA: TGTGCCAGCAGTTACGAAGGGAGGAGTAACATTCAGTACTTC.

This sequence joins TRBV7-2 and TRBJ2-7; D not resolved. The CDR3 contains 13 residues. V lost 5 bases and J 12 bases, leaving 20 bases between the germline ends. Germline values: CDR1 SGHTA, CDR2 FQGNSA. For the CDR3, the DNA is TGTGCCAGCAGCCCAGCACGGACGGAGCTACCGTACTTC. Translated, it gives CASSPARTELPYF.

This chain joins TRBV7-8 and TRBJ2-3, with D tentatively TRBD2 (6 bases). V lost 3 bases and J lost 1, with 8 bases in between. Germline CDR1 and CDR2: SGHVS and FQNEAQ. The CDR3 is 14 amino acids. The CDR3 DNA reads as TGTGCCAGCAGCTTCGGGGAGGGCACAGATACGCAGTATTTT. It encodes CASSFGEGTDTQYF.

This CDR3 is CAWRESGNTIYF. CDR3 bases: TGTGCCTGGAGGGAATCTGGAAACACCATATATTTT. The gene calls are TRBV30 and TRBJ1-3; no definite D call. Trimming took off 3 bases at V and 1 base at J, with 4 bases between the two ends. Germline assignment: CDR1 GTSNPN and CDR2 SVGIG (reference sequence). The CDR3 is made up of 12 amino acids.

The CDR3 here is CATSGGGSETQYF. The CDR3 DNA reads TGTGCCACCAGCGGGGGGGGGAGCGAGACCCAGTACTTC. This chain uses TRBV15 with TRBJ2-5, with 7 nucleotides matching TRBD2. The CDR3 runs 13 residues. The V gene's germline CDR1 is LNHNV and CDR2 YYDKDF (reference sequence). The V and J ends lost 5 bases and 5 bases, in that order; junction bases with no gene match: 5.

The rearrangement joins TRBV7-2 to TRBJ2-5; no firm D call. The CDR3 totals 13 residues. The ends were cut back, 1 base at V and 1 base at J, with 4 bases in the middle. Germline V gene data show CDR1 as SGHTA and CDR2 as FQGNSA. The DNA of the CDR3 is TGTGCCAGCAGCTTAGAGGCCCAAGAGACCCAGTACTTC. Its translation: CASSLEAQETQYF.

There are a few counts of this clonotype. The chain carries TRBV29-1 and TRBJ2-2; D may match TRBD1 or TRBD2 (5 bases each). CDR1 is SQVTM, CDR2 ANQGSEA, per germline. The CDR3 is made up of 15 amino acids. V gave up 7 bases and J gave up 0 bases, with 15 bases separating them. The chain's CDR3 is CSAYSGAPNTGELFF. In DNA form, the CDR3 reads TGCAGCGCCTACTCCGGGGCCCCGAACACCGGGGAGCTGTTTTTT.

This clonotype occurred once. The chain employs TRBV29-1 and TRBJ1-1, with D perhaps matching TRBD1 (5 bases). Between the trimmed V and J ends, which lost 2 bases and 5 bases, there was a span of 12 bases. This CDR3 contains 13 residues. The V gene's germline CDR1 is SQVTM and CDR2 ANQGSEA. This CDR3 is CSVEKGLRTEAFF. The DNA for the CDR3 is TGCAGCGTTGAAAAGGGGTTGAGGACTGAAGCTTTCTTT.

The J gene is TRBJ2-1, the V gene TRBV6-2 or TRBV6-3; D perhaps matches TRBD2 (5 bases). This CDR3 is built from 14 residues. V dropped 2 bases and J dropped 8 bases, with 13 bases sitting between them. Germline values: CDR1 MNHEY, CDR2 SVGEGT. CDR3 in DNA: TGTGCCAGCAGTTACCTTGGACTTAGCCATGAGCAGTTCTTC. Translating it yields CASSYLGLSHEQFF.

The chain combines TRBV9 with TRBJ2-2; weak D call: TRBD2 (5 bases). This CDR3 contains 16 residues. Germline V gives CDR1 SGDLS, CDR2 YYNGEE. V was trimmed by 0 bases and J by 0 bases, leaving 9 bases between them. CDR3 loop: CASSVVHGTNTGELFF. The CDR3 DNA reads as TGTGCCAGCAGCGTAGTTCACGGGACGAACACCGGGGAGCTGTTTTTT.